This T cell receptor beta chain was observed in a study of T cell changes during pregnancy in multiple sclerosis. Produced via immunoSEQ multiplex PCR; TCRdb's table is partial and in-frame only. The table has 70,000 to 80,000 clones, 90% to 95% seen once. V lost 5 bases, J lost 8 bases, and 18 bases lay in between. In germline, CDR1 is SNHLY, CDR2 FYNNEI. There are 14 residues in the CDR3. This sequence originates from a female donor with multiple sclerosis, enrolled in a pregnancy study. The specimen comprised peripheral blood, sampled in the first trimester of pregnancy. The rearrangement joins TRBV2 to TRBJ1-1; D is possibly TRBD1 (6 bases). The CDR3 DNA sequence: TGTGCCAGCAGTTCGGAGGGGGGGCGTTCAGAAGCTTTCTTT. Residues: CASSSEGGRSEAFF.